This entry describes one T cell receptor beta chain. Its antigen is unidentified. The data belong to a study of shared clonotypes between healthy human individuals. Whole-study results and caveats: Estimated clonotype richness was generally higher in naive than memory subsets.

Trimming at V came to 0 bases and at J to 3 bases, leaving 3 bases not matched to a gene. Germline V gene sequence: CDR1 SGHVS, CDR2 FQNEAQ. CDR3 size: 15 residues. The method was immunoSEQ multiplex PCR; TCRdb's version includes in-frame clones alone and lacks a portion of them. The repertoire includes about 980,000 clones, more than 75% of them detected once, and around 1.5% sits in the top ten. The clonotype originates from a young man in good health. The V gene is TRBV7-8, the J gene TRBJ2-7, with 9 bases matching TRBD1. The sample taken for sequencing was memory CD4+ T cells sorted from blood. Described subset: CD45RA-negative fraction. This chain's CDR3 is CASSLAPGQGYEQYF. In DNA form, the CDR3 reads TGTGCCAGCAGCTTAGCCCCGGGACAGGGCTACGAGCAGTACTTC. Full variable domain (missing parts from reference TRBV7-8 and TRBJ2-7): GAGVSQSPRYKVAKRGQDVALRCDPISGHVSLFWYQQALGQGPEFLTYFQNEAQLDKSGLPSDRFFAERPEGSVSTLKIQRTQQEDSAVYLCASSLAPGQGYEQYFGPGTRLTVT.